A single sample is the source of the 29 T cell receptor beta chains below, sequenced in a study of shared clonotypes between healthy human individuals. The data were produced by immunoSEQ multiplex PCR, yet TCRdb's version contains in-frame clones alone and is incomplete. The sample consists of hundreds of thousands of clones, 97% of them appearing once. The sequencing sample was made of naive CD4+ T cells sorted from blood. Subset denoted: CD45RA+ positively selected. These receptors came from a woman aged 25 to 39 in good health.

This chain uses TRBV27 with TRBJ2-5; 9 nucleotides match TRBD1. The CDR3 has 14 residues. Germline V lookup: CDR1 MNHEY, CDR2 SMNVEV (reference sequence). The V segment lost 6 bases and the J segment 5 bases; nucleotides outside the gene matches: 7. CDR3 DNA sequence: TGTGCCAGCAGCGCTGGGACAGGGAGGGAGACCCAGTACTTC. Amino acids: CASSAGTGRETQYF.

This chain links TRBV4-2 with TRBJ2-5; TRBD2 aligns across 10 bases. The DNA end lines up better with TRBJ2-7; the J call may be wrong. Germline CDR1 is LGHNA and CDR2 is YNFKEQ. CDR3 length: 15 amino acids. CDR3 region: CASSQDGAGGSEQYF. DNA of the CDR3: TGTGCCAGCAGCCAAGACGGAGCGGGAGGGTCCGAGCAGTACTTC.

V gene TRBV9 combines with J gene TRBJ2-1; 10 bases are shared with TRBD2. Trimming cost V 0 bases and J 4 bases; bases outside gene matches: 4. The germline V gene has CDR1 SGDLS and CDR2 YYNGEE. This CDR3 comprises 16 residues. CDR3 bases: TGTGCCAGCAGCGTAGGCTCTAGCGGGAGATACAATGAGCAGTTCTTC. It is translated as CASSVGSSGRYNEQFF.

The chain combines TRBV9 with TRBJ1-2; 11 bases fit TRBD1. CDR1 and CDR2 from the germline V gene are SGDLS and YYNGEE. This CDR3 spans 15 amino acids. Unmatched junction bases numbered 5, after V lost 0 bases and J lost 7 bases. This CDR3 is CASSVGTGGVGGYTF. The CDR3 DNA sequence: TGTGCCAGCAGCGTAGGGACAGGGGGCGTTGGTGGCTACACCTTC.

The V call is TRBV2, the J call TRBJ1-3; 9 bases match TRBD1. V shed 6 bases and J 2 bases; nucleotides not matched to a gene: 8. CDR1 is SNHLY, CDR2 FYNNEI, per germline. The CDR3 contains 16 residues. The CDR3 spells CASRFQGTGPGNTIYF. The CDR3 bases are TGTGCCAGCAGGTTCCAGGGGACAGGGCCTGGAAACACCATATATTTT.

The V gene is TRBV7-9, the J gene TRBJ2-1, with TRBD2 matching 10 bases. The CDR3 runs 16 residues. From germline, CDR1 is SEHNR and CDR2 FQNEAQ (reference sequence). After removal of 8 bases from V and 7 bases from J, the junction contained 14 bases not matched to a gene. The CDR3 sequence: CASHFSLAGALNEQFF. In DNA, the CDR3 is TGTGCCAGCCATTTCTCGCTAGCGGGAGCTCTTAATGAGCAGTTCTTC.

The count of this clone is one. The chain links TRBV7-3 to TRBJ2-1; 8 bases are a match to TRBD2. The CDR3 has 15 amino acids. Germline values: CDR1 SGHTA, CDR2 FQGTGA. J was trimmed by 2 bases and V by 3 bases; bases with no gene match: 3. The chain's CDR3 is CASSLEAGAYNEQFF. CDR3 in DNA: TGTGCCAGCAGCTTGGAAGCGGGAGCCTACAATGAGCAGTTCTTC.

The CDR3 here is CAWSAFGGTEAFF. Here the CDR3 DNA reads TGTGCCTGGAGTGCGTTCGGGGGCACTGAAGCTTTCTTT. The rearrangement joins TRBV30 to TRBJ1-1, with D perhaps matching TRBD1 (5 bases). Between the trimmed V and J ends, which lost 1 base and 4 bases, there was a span of 10 bases. Germline values: CDR1 GTSNPN, CDR2 SVGIG (reference sequence). The CDR3 totals 13 residues.

The chain carries TRBV6-5 and TRBJ2-7; D perhaps matches TRBD2 (5 bases). Germline CDR1 and CDR2: MNHEY and SVGAGI. Trimming pared 5 bases from V and 3 bases from J, leaving 8 bases between. The CDR3 sequence is 12 residues long. The CDR3 DNA reads as TGTGCCAGCAGTGAACGGGGCTACGAGCAGTACTTC. It is translated as CASSERGYEQYF.

The chain couples TRBV19 to TRBJ1-3; D is possibly TRBD1 (5 bases). CDR3 length equals 13 residues. Germline lookup yields CDR1 LNHDA and CDR2 SQIVND (reference sequence). Trimming removed 4 bases from V and 4 bases from J, with 8 bases in between. CDR3 amino acids: CASSTRAGNTIYF. The CDR3, as DNA: TGTGCCAGTAGTACCAGGGCCGGAAACACCATATATTTT.

The chain joins TRBV7-9 to TRBJ2-4; D gene uncertain. CDR1 is SEHNR, CDR2 FQNEAQ, per germline (reference sequence). This CDR3 is built from 14 residues. The germline V and J ends were trimmed by 5 bases and 3 bases, with 11 bases remaining between them. The CDR3 loop reads CASSPTLGKNIQYF. The CDR3, as DNA: TGTGCCAGCAGCCCCACCTTAGGCAAAAACATTCAGTACTTC.

V gene TRBV4-2 combines with J gene TRBJ1-6, with D perhaps TRBD1 (5 bases). The CDR3 runs 15 residues. Germline assignment: CDR1 LGHNA and CDR2 YNFKEQ. The ends were cut back, 0 bases at V and 7 bases at J, with 10 bases in the middle. The DNA for the CDR3 is TGTGCCAGCAGCCAAGAGACAGTAGAAAATTCACCCCTCCACTTT. It specifies CASSQETVENSPLHF.

To note about this clone: An end of the junction does not agree with germline; a read error may underlie this. The V and J genes are TRBV4-1 and TRBJ2-2; D is uncertain. This CDR3 contains 14 residues. Germline values: CDR1 MGHRA, CDR2 YSYEKL. CDR3 sequence (DNA): TGCGCCAGCCGCCACTTAAGTGGCACCGGGGAGCTGTTTTTT. This sequence encodes CASRHLSGTGELFF.

The V and J genes are TRBV18 and TRBJ2-5; the match to TRBD1 covers 7 bases. This CDR3 contains 14 residues. With 2 bases clipped from V and 4 bases from J, the junction kept 4 bases outside the gene matches. The germline V gene encodes CDR1 KGHSH and CDR2 LQKENI. CDR3 coding DNA: TGTGCCAGCTCACCATCGTCAGGGGGAGAGACCCAGTACTTC. Translation gives CASSPSSGGETQYF.

A note on this clone: The identical CDR3 is also encoded by other nucleotide sequences in the sample. The chain joins TRBV11-2 to TRBJ2-7, with D perhaps matching TRBD1 or TRBD2 (5 bases each). Germline CDR1 SGHAT, CDR2 FQNNGV. The CDR3 length is 14 residues. The germline V and J ends were trimmed by 4 bases and 1 base, with 11 bases remaining between them. CDR3 bases: TGTGCCAGCAGCTCAAGTGGGGGTTCCTACGAGCAGTACTTC. This gives the protein CASSSSGGSYEQYF.

The gene calls are TRBV5-1 and TRBJ2-1, with 13 bases fitting TRBD2. The CDR3 is made up of 16 amino acids. Germline CDR1 SGHRS, CDR2 YFSETQ. Trimming removed 6 bases from V and 0 bases from J; junction bases left unmatched: 3. As DNA, the CDR3 is TGCGCCAGCATGGGACTAGCGGGAAGCTCCTACAATGAGCAGTTCTTC. This sequence encodes CASMGLAGSSYNEQFF. Based on the CDR3 plus reference TRBV5-1 and TRBJ2-1, the full variable domain is KAGVTQTPRYLIKTRGQQVTLSCSPISGHRSVSWYQQTPGQGLQFLFEYFSETQRNKGNFPGRFSGRQFSNSRSEMNVSTLELGDSALYLCASMGLAGSSYNEQFFGPGTRLTVL.

The chain recombines TRBV30 with TRBJ2-5; 7 bases fit TRBD2. Germline trimming cut 0 bases from V and 4 bases from J; bases unmatched to any gene: 2. Per the germline V gene, CDR1 is GTSNPN and CDR2 is SVGIG (reference sequence). CDR3 length equals 13 residues. This chain's CDR3 is CAWSVGGIETQYF. DNA of the CDR3: TGTGCCTGGAGTGTGGGGGGGATAGAGACCCAGTACTTC.

The chain combines TRBV7-9 with TRBJ2-1; 10 positions agree with TRBD2. This CDR3 has 16 amino acids. Trimming took 6 bases from V and 8 from J; bases not matched to a gene: 13. Germline loops: CDR1 SEHNR, CDR2 FQNEAQ (reference sequence). CDR3 in DNA: TGTGCCAGCAGGATGAGACCAGCGGGAGGGCCGGATGAGCAGTTCTTC. Translating it yields CASRMRPAGGPDEQFF.

The V gene is TRBV5-4, the J gene TRBJ1-6; TRBD1 is a possible D gene (6 bases). The CDR3 contains 16 residues. Germline values: CDR1 SGHNT, CDR2 YYREEE (reference sequence). Trimming stripped 4 bases from V and 7 bases from J, with 18 bases between. The CDR3 sequence is CASSPVRGRGNSPLHF. The CDR3 nucleotides read TGTGCCAGCAGCCCGGTCCGTGGCAGGGGCAATTCACCCCTCCACTTT.

The rearrangement uses TRBV2 and TRBJ2-5, with D uncertain. The ends were cut back, 4 bases at V and 5 bases at J, with 11 bases in the middle. Looked up from germline, CDR1 is SNHLY and CDR2 is FYNNEI. This CDR3 is 13 amino acids long. The CDR3 loop reads CASSGSAAETQYF. The CDR3 DNA reads as TGTGCCAGCAGTGGCTCCGCCGCGGAGACCCAGTACTTC. The variable domain in full, completed from reference TRBV2 and TRBJ2-5, reads EPEVTQTPSHQVTQMGQEVILRCVPISNHLYFYWYRQILGQKVEFLVSFYNNEISEKSEIFDDQFSVERPDGSNFTLKIRSTKLEDSAMYFCASSGSAAETQYFGPGTRLLVL.

This CDR3 is CASSLVEGEGVPQFF. The CDR3 nucleotides read TGTGCCAGCAGCTTAGTTGAGGGAGAGGGGGTCCCGCAGTTCTTC. V usage is TRBV7-6 and J usage is TRBJ2-1; maybe TRBD1 (6 bases). V was trimmed by 1 base and J by 12 bases, leaving 19 bases between them. The CDR3 is 15 residues long. Germline V lookup: CDR1 SGHVS, CDR2 FNYEAQ.

The chain has TRBV2 and TRBJ2-5; D is possibly TRBD1 or TRBD2 (5 bases each). The J call is in doubt because the DNA end fits TRBJ2-7 better. This CDR3 region has 13 residues. Germline values: CDR1 SNHLY, CDR2 FYNNEI. The CDR3 DNA sequence: TGTGCCAGCATCCGGGACGCCTCCTACGAGCAGTACTTC. Residues: CASIRDASYEQYF.

This chain uses TRBV19 with TRBJ1-3; possibly TRBD1 for D (5 bases). Germline V gene lookup returns CDR1 LNHDA and CDR2 SQIVND (reference sequence). V lost 1 base, J lost 5 bases, and 21 bases lay in between. This CDR3 contains 18 residues. Here the CDR3 DNA reads TGTGCCAGTAGTATAGGGGCGGGGGGAAGGAAGAGAAGAAACACCATATATTTT. This encodes CASSIGAGGRKRRNTIYF.

This chain uses TRBV9 with TRBJ2-5, with TRBD1 matching 8 bases. Germline CDR1 reads SGDLS; CDR2 reads YYNGEE. The CDR3 runs 16 residues. The ends lost 0 bases at V and 2 bases at J; junction bases unmatched: 6. The CDR3 DNA sequence: TGTGCCAGCAGCGTAGTGGGGACAGGACCTCAAGAGACCCAGTACTTC. Protein product: CASSVVGTGPQETQYF.

This chain connects TRBV6-6 to TRBJ1-1; D is unresolved. The V end lost 2 bases, the J end lost 0 bases, and 7 bases lay between the germline ends. The germline V gene has CDR1 MNHNY and CDR2 SVGAGI (reference sequence). The CDR3 has 14 residues. CDR3 DNA sequence: TGTGCCAGCAGTTACAGCAGATTGAACACTGAAGCTTTCTTT. This sequence encodes CASSYSRLNTEAFF.

The chain employs TRBV5-6 and TRBJ1-2, with D uncertain. Trimming shortened V by 2 bases and J by 10 bases, and 12 bases separated the two germline ends. The CDR3 has 12 amino acids. The V gene's germline CDR1 is SGHDT and CDR2 YYEEEE. The CDR3 sequence: CASSFTGRDYTF. CDR3 DNA: TGTGCCAGCAGCTTTACTGGTAGGGACTACACCTTC.

The chain recombines TRBV30 with TRBJ2-4; D not certain. The CDR3 is made up of 12 amino acids. V lost 1 base and J lost 7, with 8 bases in between. Germline-derived CDR1 and CDR2 are GTSNPN and SVGIG (reference sequence). Here the CDR3 reads CAWSAGWNIQYF. The CDR3 DNA is TGTGCCTGGAGTGCAGGTTGGAACATTCAGTACTTC.

The J gene is TRBJ2-2, the V gene TRBV19, with 8 bases lining up with TRBD1. In germline, CDR1 is LNHDA, CDR2 SQIVND (reference sequence). J gave up 4 bases and V 6 bases, and 4 bases lay outside the gene matches. This CDR3 spans 14 amino acids. The CDR3 bases are TGTGCCAGTAGGTGGGACAGGTTCACCGGGGAGCTGTTTTTT. This translates into CASRWDRFTGELFF.

CDR3 sequence: CATKTAPSDYNEQFF. The CDR3 DNA sequence: TGTGCCACCAAGACCGCTCCGAGTGACTACAATGAGCAGTTCTTC. J is TRBJ2-1 and V is TRBV19; no firm D call. Germline V lookup: CDR1 LNHDA, CDR2 SQIVND (reference sequence). The germline V and J ends were trimmed by 10 bases and 3 bases, with 19 bases remaining between them. The CDR3 consists of 15 residues. Variable domain in full (rest from reference TRBV19 and TRBJ2-1): DGGITQSPKYLFRKEGQNVTLSCEQNLNHDAMYWYRQDPGQGLRLIYYSQIVNDFQKGDIAEGYSVSREKKESFPLTVTSAQKNPTAFYLCATKTAPSDYNEQFFGPGTRLTVL.